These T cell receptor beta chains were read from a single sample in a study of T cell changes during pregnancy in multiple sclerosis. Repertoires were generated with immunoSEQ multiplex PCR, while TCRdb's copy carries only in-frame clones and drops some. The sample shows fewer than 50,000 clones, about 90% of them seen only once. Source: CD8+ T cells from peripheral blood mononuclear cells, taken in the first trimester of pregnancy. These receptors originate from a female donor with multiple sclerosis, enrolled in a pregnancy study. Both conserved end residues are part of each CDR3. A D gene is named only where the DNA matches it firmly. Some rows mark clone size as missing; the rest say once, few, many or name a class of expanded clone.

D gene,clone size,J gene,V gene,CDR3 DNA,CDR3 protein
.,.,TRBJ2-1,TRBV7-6,TGTGCCAGCAGACTAGGAAATGAGCAGTTCTTC,CASRLGNEQFF
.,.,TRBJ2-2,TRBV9,TGTGCCAGCAGCGTGACAGGGAACACCGGGGAGCTGTTTTTT,CASSVTGNTGELFF
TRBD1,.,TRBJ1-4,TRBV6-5,TGTGCCAGCAGTTACGCTACAGGGGGCAGTAATGAAAAACTGTTTTTT,CASSYATGGSNEKLFF
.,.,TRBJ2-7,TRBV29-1,TGCAGCGTTCAAAAAGCAATCTCGAGCTCCTACGAGCAGTACTTC,CSVQKAISSSYEQYF
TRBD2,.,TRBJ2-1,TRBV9,TGTGCCAGCAGCCCCGACGGACTAGCGGGGTCCTATGAGCAGTTCTTC,CASSPDGLAGSYEQFF
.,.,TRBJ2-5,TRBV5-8,TGTGCCAGCAGCTTGATGGGCGACGGCGGGGTCCAAGAGACCCAGTACTTC,CASSLMGDGGVQETQYF
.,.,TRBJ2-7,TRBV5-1,TGCGCCAGCAGCTTGATGTCAGGTCCTACCTACGAGCAGTACTTC,CASSLMSGPTYEQYF
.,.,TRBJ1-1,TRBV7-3,TGTGCCAGCAGCAACGGGGGTTCTGAAGCTTTCTTT,CASSNGGSEAFF
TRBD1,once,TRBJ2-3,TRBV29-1,TGCAGCGTTGAAGACTGGGACAGGCTAAGCACAGATACGCAGTATTTT,CSVEDWDRLSTDTQYF
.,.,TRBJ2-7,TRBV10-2,TGCGCCAGCTTGGCGGGGTCCGAGCAGTACTTC,CASLAGSEQYF
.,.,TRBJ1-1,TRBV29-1,TGCAGCGTTGAGCGGGGTATGAACACTGAAGCTTTCTTT,CSVERGMNTEAFF
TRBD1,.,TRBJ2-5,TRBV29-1,TGCAGCGTAGAGACCGGGACAGGGGCCGGGGAGACCCAGTACTTC,CSVETGTGAGETQYF
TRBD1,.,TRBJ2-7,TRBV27,TGTGCCAGCAGTTTAAAGACAGGGTGGGGCTACGAGCAGTACTTC,CASSLKTGWGYEQYF
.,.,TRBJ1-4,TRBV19,TGTGCCAGTAGTACGGGACTTAATGAAAAACTGTTTTTT,CASSTGLNEKLFF
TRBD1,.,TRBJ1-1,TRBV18,TGTGCCAGCTCACCGGGACAGTGGAACACTGAAGCTTTCTTT,CASSPGQWNTEAFF
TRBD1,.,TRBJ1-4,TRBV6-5,TGTGCCACGTCACAGGGGGCGAATGAAAAACTGTTTTTT,CATSQGANEKLFF
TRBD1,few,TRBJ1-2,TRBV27,TGTGCCAGCAGTCCGGGGACAGGGGCGAGCTATGGCTACACCTTC,CASSPGTGASYGYTF
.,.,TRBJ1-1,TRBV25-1,TGTGCCAGCGGTGTAACCGGGGACACTGAAGCTTTCTTT,CASGVTGDTEAFF
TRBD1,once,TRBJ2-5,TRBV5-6,TGTGCCAGCAGCAACCGGGACAGCCTCCCGGAGACCCAGTACTTC,CASSNRDSLPETQYF
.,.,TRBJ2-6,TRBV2,TGTGCCAGCTCCTCGTCTTCTGGGGCCAACGTCCTGACTTTC,CASSSSSGANVLTF
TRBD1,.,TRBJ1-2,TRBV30,TGTGCCTGGGACCGGGACAGGGATTATGCTGGCTACACCTTC,CAWDRDRDYAGYTF
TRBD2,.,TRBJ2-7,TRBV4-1,TGCGCCAGCAGCCAAGATGTAAGGGGAGGGACCTACGAGCAGTACTTC,CASSQDVRGGTYEQYF
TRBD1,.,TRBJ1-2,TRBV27,TGTGCCAGCAGTTCACACGACAGGGTGGATGGCTACACCTTC,CASSSHDRVDGYTF
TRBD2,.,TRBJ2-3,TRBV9,TGTGCCAGCAGCCCCCGAGGACTAGCGGGGGATACGCAGTATTTT,CASSPRGLAGDTQYF
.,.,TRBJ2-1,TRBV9,TGTGCCAGCAGCGTAGGTAGGGGGAGCTCCTACAATGAGCAGTTCTTC,CASSVGRGSSYNEQFF
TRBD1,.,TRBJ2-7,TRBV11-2,TGTGCCAGCAGCACCGGACAGGGGGTTGAGTCCTACGAGCAGTACTTC,CASSTGQGVESYEQYF
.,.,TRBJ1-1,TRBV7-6,TGTGCCAGCAGCTCCCCGGGGGGGCGGGAGGACACTGAAGCTTTCTTT,CASSSPGGREDTEAFF
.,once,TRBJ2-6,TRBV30,TGTGCCTGGAGTGTAGAGACAGACCTCTCTGGGGCCAACGTCCTGACTTTC,CAWSVETDLSGANVLTF
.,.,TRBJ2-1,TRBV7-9,TGTGCCAGCAGCACCAGTTTACAGCCAATTTACAATGAGCAGTTCTTC,CASSTSLQPIYNEQFF
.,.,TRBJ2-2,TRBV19,TGTGCCAGTAGTATTACAAGTCCCGGGGAGCTGTTTTTT,CASSITSPGELFF
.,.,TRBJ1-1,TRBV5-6,TGTGCCAGCAGCCTAGATCGAGAGGGGAACACTGAAGCTTTCTTT,CASSLDREGNTEAFF
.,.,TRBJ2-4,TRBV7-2,TGTGCCAGCAGCTTAGGGGCCTTTGAAAACATTCAGTACTTC,CASSLGAFENIQYF
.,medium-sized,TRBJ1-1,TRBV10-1,TGCGCCAGCAGTGAGTCGACCAGGGTAACTGAAGCTTTCTTT,CASSESTRVTEAFF
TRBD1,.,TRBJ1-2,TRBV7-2,TGTGCCAGCAGCGATCTTAGTGGCAGGGGGGCTTCGCCTGTCTATGGCTACACCTTC,CASSDLSGRGASPVYGYTF
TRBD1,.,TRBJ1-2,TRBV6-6,TGTGCCAGCAGTTACACCTCCGGGACAGAGAACTATGGCTACACCTTC,CASSYTSGTENYGYTF
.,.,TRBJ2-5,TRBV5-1,TGCGCCAGCAGCGAGTACGGGTTACAAGAGACCCAGTACTTC,CASSEYGLQETQYF
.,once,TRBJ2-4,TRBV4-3,TGCGCCAGCAGCCAAGAAACAGGGCGCTACATTCAGTACTTC,CASSQETGRYIQYF
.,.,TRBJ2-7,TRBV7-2,TGTGCCAGCAGCCTCGGGACTTCCTCCTACGAGCAGTACTTC,CASSLGTSSYEQYF
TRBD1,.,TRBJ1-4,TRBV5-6,TGTGCCAGCAGGGAGACGGGACAGGCAACTAATGAAAAACTGTTTTTT,CASRETGQATNEKLFF
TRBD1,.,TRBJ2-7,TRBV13,TGTGCCAGCAGCTACGGGACAGGGCCTGGGGACCGGTACTTC,CASSYGTGPGDRYF
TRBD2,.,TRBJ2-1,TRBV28,TGTGCCAGCAGTTTAACTCCGGGGGGTAACAATGAGCAGTTCTTC,CASSLTPGGNNEQFF
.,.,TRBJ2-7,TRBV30,TGTGCCTGGAGTGAGGTAGGGGGTTACTACGAGCAGTACTTC,CAWSEVGGYYEQYF
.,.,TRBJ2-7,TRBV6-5,TGTGCCAGCAGTTCATCACAAAAGCAGTACTTC,CASSSSQKQYF
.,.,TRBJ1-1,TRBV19,TGTGCCAGTAGGAGGGCCGTAAACACTGAAGCTTTCTTT,CASRRAVNTEAFF
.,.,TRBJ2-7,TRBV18,TGTGCCAGCTCACCAGCCCAGGGAGGAACCTACGAGCAGTACTTC,CASSPAQGGTYEQYF
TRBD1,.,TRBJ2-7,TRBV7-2,TGTGCCAGCAGCGGGGGCGGACAGGGTGCTTACGAGCAGTACTTC,CASSGGGQGAYEQYF
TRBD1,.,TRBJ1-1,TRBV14,TGTGCCAGCAGCCAAAACCCCGAGTGGATCGGGACAGGGGACGAAGCTTTCTTT,CASSQNPEWIGTGDEAFF
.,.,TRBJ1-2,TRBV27,TGTGCCAGCAGTTTTAATGGCCCCGGGAGCCTGAAAGCTAACTATGGCTACACCTTC,CASSFNGPGSLKANYGYTF
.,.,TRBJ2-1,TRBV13,TGTGCCAGCAGGGCTTTAAGGCTAGACAGGATAAGCTCCTACAATGAGCAGTTCTTC,CASRALRLDRISSYNEQFF
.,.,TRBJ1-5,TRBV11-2,TGTGCCAGCAGCTTAGGGGGGCCCAATCAGCCCCAGCATTTT,CASSLGGPNQPQHF
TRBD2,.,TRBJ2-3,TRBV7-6,TGTGCCAGCGGGAGACTAGCGGGAGCCACAGATACGCAGTATTTT,CASGRLAGATDTQYF
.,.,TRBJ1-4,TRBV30,TGTGCCTGGAGTTTGACTAGGAGAAATGAAAAACTGTTTTTT,CAWSLTRRNEKLFF
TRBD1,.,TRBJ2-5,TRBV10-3,TGTGCCAGCCAGGGGGTACAGGGTGAGACCCAGTACTTC,CASQGVQGETQYF
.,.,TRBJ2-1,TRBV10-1,TGCGCCAGCAGTGTTCAGCAGGACAATGAGCAGTTCTTC,CASSVQQDNEQFF
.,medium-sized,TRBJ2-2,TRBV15,TGTGCCACCAGCATAGGCCAGGGTTTCAGGGCGGACACCGGGGAGCTGTTTTTT,CATSIGQGFRADTGELFF